This TCR beta chain was observed in a study of tumor-infiltrating lymphocytes in primary liver carcinoma. Study at large: Regardless of tissue type, samples showed similar yields of roughly 3.5 to 7.13 million productive TCRbeta reads.

Constant-region priming of around 530 ng total RNA yielded TCR beta cDNA. The TCR beta library was amplified through three nested multiplex PCR rounds in a modified ARM-PCR procedure. A C-beta reverse primer was combined with TRBV1-TRBV30 forward primers in the first two PCR rounds, and each round had approximately 10 cycles. One entry per CDR3 protein results from TCRdb running MiXCR on the multiplex PCR reads. Of 300,000 to 350,000 distinct CDR3 sequences in the sample, less than 65% were seen once. Points on this clonotype: This sequence may be a read error, since a much larger clone differs from it by one base.

Unsorted whole blood supplied the RNA, and germline DNA was extracted too. This CDR3 has 17 amino acids. V lost 5 bases and J lost 6; bases outside the gene matches: 16. This TCR derives from a man aged 40-55 years with primary liver carcinoma and hepatitis B virus infection. Sequences were obtained from peripheral blood. The chain joins TRBV12-3 or TRBV12-4 to TRBJ1-5, with 7 bases matching TRBD1. The CDR3 here is CASSVSGTEGFRQPQHF. In DNA form, the CDR3 reads TGTGCCAGCAGTGTCTCCGGGACAGAGGGCTTTCGTCAGCCCCAGCATTTT.